Detailed here is one TCR beta chain. Its antigen is unidentified. Repertoires were generated with immunoSEQ multiplex PCR, while TCRdb's copy carries only in-frame clones and drops some. The sample contains about 92,000 clones, 65% to 90% of which appear only once. These data are taken from a study of T cell responses to AZD1222 COVID-19 vaccine. Across the study: Analysis merged second doses at about 4 or about 12 weeks.

Notes on the study in general: Clonal diversity was possibly underestimated, and the donors were mostly white British, with more females. Researchers took repertoire samples only after the peak T cell response had come.

V dropped 3 bases and J dropped 8 bases, with 5 bases sitting between them. Germline assignment: CDR1 LGHNT and CDR2 FRNRAP. This CDR3 region has 11 residues. The input for sequencing was peripheral blood, taken on day 0 of AZD1222 vaccination. This TCR was recovered from an adult in good health. The chain links TRBV12-5 to TRBJ2-1; no definite D call. The DNA for the CDR3 is TGTGCTAGTGGTTTAGGGTATGAGCAGTTCTTC. Its protein is CASGLGYEQFF.